A single sample is the source of the 13 T cell receptor beta chains below, sequenced in a study of neurological immune-mediated disorders. Via MiXCR, TCRdb re-called the 5' RACE reads, giving one row per CDR3 protein. The table lists 55,000 to 70,000 distinct CDR3 sequences, roughly 5% of them singletons. Sequenced sample: PBMCs. These receptor sequences come from a human donor with multiple sclerosis. The donor label of this sample is uncertain.

The table lists this clonotype with many counts. V and J are TRBV4-1 and TRBJ2-4; TRBD1 aligns across 8 bases. CDR3 length equals 13 residues. CDR1 is MGHRA and CDR2 is YSYEKL in the germline V gene. Unmatched junction bases numbered 5, after V lost 5 bases and J lost 8 bases. The CDR3 loop reads CASSFTGGDIQYF. CDR3 in DNA: TGCGCCAGCAGCTTTACAGGGGGTGACATTCAGTACTTC.

This clonotype has a count of ten or more. The gene calls are TRBV5-6 and TRBJ1-2; no reliable D call. The CDR3 runs 12 residues. V was clipped by 0 bases and J by 5 bases, with 5 bases between them. Germline V gene sequence: CDR1 SGHDT, CDR2 YYEEEE. The CDR3: CASSLGTYGYTF. The CDR3 nucleotides are TGTGCCAGCAGCTTGGGAACTTATGGCTACACCTTC.

This clonotype was detected ten times or more. The CDR3 nucleotides are TGCGCCAGCAGCTTGGGTCGACAAGGGGAGCTGTTTTTT. Its protein is CASSLGRQGELFF. The chain couples TRBV5-1 to TRBJ2-2; unclear D gene. V lost 0 bases, J lost 8 bases, and 8 bases lay in between. This CDR3 is built from 13 residues. Germline values: CDR1 SGHRS, CDR2 YFSETQ.

There are many counts of this clonotype. V is TRBV20-1 and J is TRBJ1-1; no clear D gene. V was cut by 3 bases and J by 2 bases, with 13 bases left in between. Looked up from germline, CDR1 is DFQATT and CDR2 is SNEGSKA (reference sequence). The length of the CDR3 is 14 residues. This chain's CDR3 is CSASRVQPNTEAFF. CDR3 nucleotides: TGCAGTGCTAGCCGGGTGCAGCCTAACACTGAAGCTTTCTTT.

This clonotype occurred many times. The chain joins TRBV2 to TRBJ2-2; TRBD2 matches 8 bases. The length of the CDR3 is 16 residues. The germline CDR1 and CDR2 sequences are SNHLY and FYNNEI. J was trimmed by 3 bases and V by 6 bases; bases with no gene match: 9. The CDR3 DNA reads TGTGCCAGCAGCCTTCATAGCGGGGTCTACACCGGGGAGCTGTTTTTT. Translating it yields CASSLHSGVYTGELFF.

This clonotype showed up many times. This rearrangement joins TRBV12-3 or TRBV12-4 to TRBJ2-7, with D tentatively TRBD2 (6 bases). This CDR3 region has 15 residues. The germline V and J ends were trimmed by 6 bases and 0 bases, with 15 bases remaining between them. CDR3 amino acids: CASSRDSRSSYEQYF. In DNA form, the CDR3 reads TGTGCCAGCAGCCGGGACTCGCGAAGCTCCTACGAGCAGTACTTC.

This clonotype has just a few counts. The V and J genes are TRBV11-2 and TRBJ1-1; D not certain. The CDR3 is made up of 15 amino acids. Trimming removed 4 bases at V and 2 bases at J, with 14 bases between. Germline-derived CDR1 and CDR2 are SGHAT and FQNNGV. The CDR3 sequence: CASSSPTLVNTEAFF. CDR3 DNA sequence: TGTGCCAGCAGCTCCCCAACTTTGGTTAACACTGAAGCTTTCTTT.

This clonotype was observed many times. The V gene is TRBV5-1, the J gene TRBJ2-1; D perhaps matches TRBD2 (5 bases). In germline, CDR1 is SGHRS, CDR2 YFSETQ. This CDR3 contains 15 residues. The V end was cut by 3 bases, the J end by 7 bases, with 17 bases between. DNA for the CDR3: TGCGCCAGCAGCTCGCCCGGGTTCGAGGGTAATGAGCAGTTCTTC. Its protein product is CASSSPGFEGNEQFF.

This clonotype was observed a few times. A much larger clone differs by one base, so this may be a read error. CDR3 sequence (DNA): TGCGCCAGCAACCAAGCTGGGACAGGTGATTACGAGCAGTACTTC. Its translation is CASNQAGTGDYEQYF. This chain uses TRBV4-1 with TRBJ2-7; 8 bases align to TRBD1. CDR1 is MGHRA and CDR2 is YSYEKL in the germline V gene. The CDR3 extends over 15 amino acids.

This clonotype was seen repeatedly, ten times or more. The chain joins TRBV7-9 to TRBJ2-7, with D maybe TRBD1 (6 bases). The CDR3 consists of 15 residues. CDR1 SEHNR and CDR2 FQNEAQ come from the germline V gene (reference sequence). The ends were cut back, 6 bases at V and 4 bases at J, with 19 bases in the middle. The CDR3 protein is CASRPGTSLGYEQYF. In DNA, the CDR3 is TGTGCCAGCAGACCCGGGACATCGTTAGGATACGAGCAGTACTTC.

This clonotype was observed many times. This sequence joins TRBV20-1 and TRBJ2-1; 13 nucleotides match TRBD2. V lost 4 bases, J lost 6 bases, and 12 bases stayed unmatched. This CDR3 contains 17 residues. Germline V gene data show CDR1 as DFQATT and CDR2 as SNEGSKA (reference sequence). The CDR3: CSAIPQTSGGRGNEQFF. The CDR3 DNA reads as TGCAGTGCTATTCCCCAGACTAGCGGGGGGCGAGGCAATGAGCAGTTCTTC.

The table lists this clonotype with many counts. The genes are TRBV18 and TRBJ2-7, with 8 bases identical to TRBD1. J lost 5 bases, V lost 4 bases, and 4 bases had no gene match. Germline V gene data show CDR1 as KGHSH and CDR2 as LQKENI. CDR3 size: 13 residues. The CDR3 protein is CASSLQGADEQYF. CDR3 nucleotide sequence: TGTGCCAGCTCACTGCAGGGGGCGGACGAGCAGTACTTC.

This clonotype has a count of ten or more. This chain connects TRBV29-1 to TRBJ1-2; D not certain. V was trimmed by 8 bases and J by 8 bases, leaving 24 bases between them. This CDR3 comprises 14 residues. CDR1 SQVTM and CDR2 ANQGSEA come from the germline V gene. The CDR3 loop reads CSHSIGPTGHGYTF. CDR3 sequence (DNA): TGCAGCCATTCAATCGGACCTACTGGCCACGGCTACACCTTC.